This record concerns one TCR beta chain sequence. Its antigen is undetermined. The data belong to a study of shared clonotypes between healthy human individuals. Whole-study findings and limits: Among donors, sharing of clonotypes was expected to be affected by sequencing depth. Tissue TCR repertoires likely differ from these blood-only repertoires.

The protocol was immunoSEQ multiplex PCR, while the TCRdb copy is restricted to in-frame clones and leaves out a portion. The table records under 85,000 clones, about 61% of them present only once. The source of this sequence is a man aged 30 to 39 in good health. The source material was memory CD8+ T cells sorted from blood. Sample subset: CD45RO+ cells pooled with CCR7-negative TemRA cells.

CDR3 amino acids: CASSFYTGARLQYF. The CDR3, as DNA: TGTGCCAGCAGCTTTTATACGGGAGCCCGTTTGCAGTACTTC. The V and J genes are TRBV5-4 and TRBJ2-7; D is possibly TRBD2 (6 bases). In germline, CDR1 is SGHNT, CDR2 YYREEE (reference sequence). This CDR3 comprises 14 residues. The V end lost 2 bases, the J end lost 9 bases, and 18 bases lay between the germline ends.